This T cell receptor (beta chain) was obtained from a study of spatial heterogeneity in lung cancer. The study, taken as a whole, reports: Estimation of coverage gave values of roughly 7% for alpha and around 14% for beta chains in tumor T cells. It was found that expanded intratumoral alpha and beta TCR counts tracked tumor mutation counts.

TCRdb re-called the 5' RACE reads with MiXCR, one entry per CDR3 protein. The sample includes some 2,200 distinct CDR3 sequences, about 38% of them seen just once. Germline CDR1 is MNHEY and CDR2 is SVGEGT. The CDR3 covers 16 residues. V shed 5 bases and J 10 bases; nucleotides not matched to a gene: 10. By sample share, this clonotype is large. Its antigen is undetermined. Found in a library prepared for alpha chains, this beta chain is an off-target read, and its abundance has little meaning. The time point was: sample taken at primary tumor resection. Samples were donated by 72 untreated early-stage non-small cell lung cancer patients. Without sorting, whole RNA was sequenced from tumor, nontumor lung or frozen PBMC.

The sequences come from lung tumor tissue, collected at surgery. This clonotype originated in a male donor with early-stage non-small cell lung cancer. The chain has TRBV6-2 or TRBV6-3 and TRBJ2-5, with TRBD2 identical over 16 bases. The CDR3 DNA sequence: TGTGCCAGCAGTCCCGGGACTAGCGGGAGGGGGATTAGCCAGTACTTC. This codes for CASSPGTSGRGISQYF.